This TCR beta chain was documented in a study of siplizumab effects on memory and regulatory T cells. Study observations and caveats: Major contributors to the alloresponse seemed to be naive T cells, which also appeared more diverse than memory cells. Alloreactive sequences traceable to unstimulated CD4+ memory cells were significantly reduced by siplizumab.

Profiled with immunoSEQ multiplex PCR; TCRdb holds only in-frame clones, not every one. The sample includes 87,000 or so clones, 85% to 95% of them seen just once. As for this clone: Its antigen is undetermined.

CDR1 and CDR2 (germline): SGHNT, YYREEE (reference sequence). Trimming removed 0 bases at V and 6 bases at J, with 14 bases between. The CDR3 is 15 residues long. The receptor was isolated from a human donor in good health. Sequencing input: non-Treg CD4+ T cells sorted from blood. The rearrangement uses TRBV5-4 and TRBJ2-3; D gene ambiguous. The CDR3 loop is CASSLVLGISDTQYF. CDR3 DNA sequence: TGTGCCAGCAGCTTGGTACTGGGAATATCGGATACGCAGTATTTT.